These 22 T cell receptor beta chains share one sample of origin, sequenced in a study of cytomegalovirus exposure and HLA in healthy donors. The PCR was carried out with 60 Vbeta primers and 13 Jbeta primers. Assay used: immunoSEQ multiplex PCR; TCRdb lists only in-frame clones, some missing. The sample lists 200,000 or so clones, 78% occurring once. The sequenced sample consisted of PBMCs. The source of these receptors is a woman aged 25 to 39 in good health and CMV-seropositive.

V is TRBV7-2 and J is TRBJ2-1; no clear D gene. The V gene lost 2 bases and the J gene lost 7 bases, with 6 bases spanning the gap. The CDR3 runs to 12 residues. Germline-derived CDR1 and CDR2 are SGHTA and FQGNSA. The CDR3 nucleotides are TGTGCCAGCAGCTTATATGAGAATGAGCAGTTCTTC. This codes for CASSLYENEQFF.

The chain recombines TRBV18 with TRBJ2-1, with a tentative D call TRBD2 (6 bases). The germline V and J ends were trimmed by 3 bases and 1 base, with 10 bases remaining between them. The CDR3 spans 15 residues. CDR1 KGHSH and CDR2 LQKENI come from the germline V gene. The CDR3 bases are TGTGCCAGCTCACCCGGGACTGCATCCTACAATGAGCAGTTCTTC. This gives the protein CASSPGTASYNEQFF.

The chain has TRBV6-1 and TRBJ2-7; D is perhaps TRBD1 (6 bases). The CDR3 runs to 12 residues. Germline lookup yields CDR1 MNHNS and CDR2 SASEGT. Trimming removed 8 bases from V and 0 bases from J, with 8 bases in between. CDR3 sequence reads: CASEDSSYEQYF. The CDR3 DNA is TGTGCCAGCGAGGACAGCTCCTACGAGCAGTACTTC.

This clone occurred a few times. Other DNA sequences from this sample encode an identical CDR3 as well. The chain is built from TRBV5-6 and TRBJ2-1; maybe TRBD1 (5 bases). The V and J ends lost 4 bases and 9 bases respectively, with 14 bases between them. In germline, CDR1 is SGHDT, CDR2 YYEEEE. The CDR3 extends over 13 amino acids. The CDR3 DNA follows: TGTGCCAGCAGCGTTGCAGGGTCGAGTGAGCAGTTCTTC. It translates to CASSVAGSSEQFF.

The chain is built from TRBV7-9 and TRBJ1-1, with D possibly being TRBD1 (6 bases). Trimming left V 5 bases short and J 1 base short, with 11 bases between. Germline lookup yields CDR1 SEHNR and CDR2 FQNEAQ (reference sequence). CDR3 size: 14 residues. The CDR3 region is CASSPQGENTEAFF. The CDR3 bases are TGTGCCAGCAGCCCACAGGGAGAGAACACTGAAGCTTTCTTT.

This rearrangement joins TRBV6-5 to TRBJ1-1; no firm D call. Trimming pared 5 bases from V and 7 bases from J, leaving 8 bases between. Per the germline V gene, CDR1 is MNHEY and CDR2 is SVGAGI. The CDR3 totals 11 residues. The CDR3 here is CASSEQLEAFF. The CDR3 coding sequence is TGTGCCAGCAGTGAACAGCTTGAAGCTTTCTTT.

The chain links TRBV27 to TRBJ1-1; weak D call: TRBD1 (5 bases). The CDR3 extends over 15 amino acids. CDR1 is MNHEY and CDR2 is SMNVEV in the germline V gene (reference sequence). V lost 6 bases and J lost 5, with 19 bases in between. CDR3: CASRPPAGVDTEAFF. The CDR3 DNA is TGTGCCAGCAGGCCGCCGGCGGGGGTTGATACTGAAGCTTTCTTT.

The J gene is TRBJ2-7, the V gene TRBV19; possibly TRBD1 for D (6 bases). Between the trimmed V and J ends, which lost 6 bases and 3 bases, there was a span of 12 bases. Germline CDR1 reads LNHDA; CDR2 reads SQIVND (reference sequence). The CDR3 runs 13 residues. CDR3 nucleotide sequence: TGTGCCAGTAGCAGGGGCTCCCACTACGAGCAGTACTTC. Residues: CASSRGSHYEQYF.

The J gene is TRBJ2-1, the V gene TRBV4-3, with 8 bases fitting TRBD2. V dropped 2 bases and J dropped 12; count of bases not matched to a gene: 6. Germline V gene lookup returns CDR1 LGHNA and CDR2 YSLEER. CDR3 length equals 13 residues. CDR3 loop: CASSQPGGAAQFF. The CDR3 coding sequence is TGCGCCAGCAGCCAACCGGGAGGGGCCGCGCAGTTCTTC.

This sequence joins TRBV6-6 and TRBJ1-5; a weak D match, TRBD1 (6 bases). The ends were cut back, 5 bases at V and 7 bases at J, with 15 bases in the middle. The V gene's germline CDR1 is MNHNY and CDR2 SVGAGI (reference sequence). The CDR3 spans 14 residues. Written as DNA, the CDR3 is TGTGCCAGCAGTAAACAGGGTACGGGACAGCCCCAGCATTTT. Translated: CASSKQGTGQPQHF.

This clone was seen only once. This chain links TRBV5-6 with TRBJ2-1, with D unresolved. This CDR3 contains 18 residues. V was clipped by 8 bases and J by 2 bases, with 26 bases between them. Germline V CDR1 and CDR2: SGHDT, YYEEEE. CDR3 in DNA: TGTGCCAGTAGCAATAAGATCTACGCCCGCACTACCTACAATGAGCAGTTCTTC. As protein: CASSNKIYARTTYNEQFF.

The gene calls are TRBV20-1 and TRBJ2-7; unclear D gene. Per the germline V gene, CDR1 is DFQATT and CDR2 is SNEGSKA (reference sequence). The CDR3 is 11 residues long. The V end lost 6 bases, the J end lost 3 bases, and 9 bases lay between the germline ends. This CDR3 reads CSAPDIYEQYF. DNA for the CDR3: TGCAGTGCGCCCGACATCTACGAGCAGTACTTC.

The CDR3 coding sequence is TGTGCCAGCAGCTCGCGCACGGGGGATAAGCCAGATACGCAGTATTTT. Its translation is CASSSRTGDKPDTQYF. The chain recombines TRBV11-2 with TRBJ2-3; maybe TRBD2 (6 bases). Looked up from germline, CDR1 is SGHAT and CDR2 is FQNNGV. The V end was cut by 4 bases, the J end by 4 bases, with 18 bases between. The CDR3 is 16 amino acids.

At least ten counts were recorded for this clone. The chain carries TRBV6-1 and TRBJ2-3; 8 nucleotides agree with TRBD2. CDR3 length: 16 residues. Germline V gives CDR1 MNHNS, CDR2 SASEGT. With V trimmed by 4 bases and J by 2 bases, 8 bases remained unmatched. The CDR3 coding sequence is TGTGCCAGCAGTGTACCCCGGGGGGGGATCACAGATACGCAGTATTTT. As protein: CASSVPRGGITDTQYF.

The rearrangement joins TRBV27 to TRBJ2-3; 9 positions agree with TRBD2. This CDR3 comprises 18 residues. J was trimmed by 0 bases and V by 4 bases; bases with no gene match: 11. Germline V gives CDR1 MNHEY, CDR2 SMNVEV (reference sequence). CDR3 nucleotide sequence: TGTGCCAGCAGTTCAACCCATCGCGGACTAGCGAGCACAGATACGCAGTATTTT. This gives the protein CASSSTHRGLASTDTQYF.

CDR3 in DNA: TGTGCCAGCAGCCTAGTGGGACAGCAGAACACTGAAGCTTTCTTT. Its protein product is CASSLVGQQNTEAFF. The rearrangement links TRBV7-2 to TRBJ1-1; 7 nucleotides line up with TRBD1. Trimming at V came to 5 bases and at J to 1 base, leaving 7 bases not matched to a gene. Germline CDR1 is SGHTA and CDR2 is FQGNSA. The CDR3 has 15 amino acids.

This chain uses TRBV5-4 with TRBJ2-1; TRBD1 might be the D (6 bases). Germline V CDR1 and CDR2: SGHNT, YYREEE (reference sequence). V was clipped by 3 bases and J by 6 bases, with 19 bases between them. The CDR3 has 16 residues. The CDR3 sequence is CASSSTSGGHFNEQFF. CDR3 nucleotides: TGTGCCAGCAGCTCGACATCTGGGGGCCATTTCAATGAGCAGTTCTTC.

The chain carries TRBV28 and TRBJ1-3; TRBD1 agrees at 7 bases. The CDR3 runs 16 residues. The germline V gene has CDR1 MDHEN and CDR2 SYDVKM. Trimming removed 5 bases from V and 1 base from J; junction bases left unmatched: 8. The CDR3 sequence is CASSLLQGVSGNTIYF. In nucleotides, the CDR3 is TGTGCCAGCAGTCTTCTCCAGGGGGTATCTGGAAACACCATATATTTT.

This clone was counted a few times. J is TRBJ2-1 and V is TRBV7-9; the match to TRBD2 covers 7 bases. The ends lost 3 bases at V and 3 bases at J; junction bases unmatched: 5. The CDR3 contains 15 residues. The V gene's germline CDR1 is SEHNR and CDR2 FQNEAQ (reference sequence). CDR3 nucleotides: TGTGCCAGCAGCTTTTCTAGCGGATACTACAATGAGCAGTTCTTC. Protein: CASSFSSGYYNEQFF.

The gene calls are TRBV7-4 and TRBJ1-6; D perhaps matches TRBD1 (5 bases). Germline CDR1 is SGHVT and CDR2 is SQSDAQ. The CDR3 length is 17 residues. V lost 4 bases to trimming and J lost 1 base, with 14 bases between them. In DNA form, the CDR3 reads TGTGCCAGCAGCTGCATGGGGGGTGCGTCCTATAATTCACCCCTCCACTTT. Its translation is CASSCMGGASYNSPLHF.

In DNA form, the CDR3 reads TGTGCCAGCAGCTTGTCCGGGACTAGCGTGGGTGATGAGCAGTTCTTC. It codes for CASSLSGTSVGDEQFF. The chain uses TRBV4-2 and TRBJ2-1, with TRBD2 matching over 10 bases. The CDR3 totals 16 residues. V lost 5 bases to trimming and J lost 8 bases; unmatched junction nucleotides: 12. From germline, CDR1 is LGHNA and CDR2 YNFKEQ.

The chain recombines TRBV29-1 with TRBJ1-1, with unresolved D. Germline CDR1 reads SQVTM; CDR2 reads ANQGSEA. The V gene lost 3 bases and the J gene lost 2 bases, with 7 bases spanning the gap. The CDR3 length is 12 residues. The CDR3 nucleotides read TGCAGCGTTGAGACGGGAAACACTGAAGCTTTCTTT. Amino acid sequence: CSVETGNTEAFF.